This TCR beta chain was sequenced for a study of a mutant IDH1 vaccine in newly diagnosed glioma. Overall study: Vaccination followed radiotherapy alone by 4-6 weeks, or accompanied temozolomide cycles. Study conclusions and caveats: Any relationship between pseudoprogression and changes in top peripheral T cell clonotypes seemed absent.

The V end lost 5 bases, the J end lost 1 base, and 14 bases lay between the germline ends. The CDR3 runs to 15 residues. In germline, CDR1 is SEHNR, CDR2 FQNEAQ (reference sequence). Data came from immunoSEQ multiplex PCR; TCRdb stores just in-frame clones and leaves some out. The data contain approximately 57,000 clones, about 81% of them singletons. Concerning this clone: Its antigen is unknown.

Time point reported: week 23, last vaccination. Doses comprised 300 ug of mutant IDH1 20-mer peptide each, plus topical imiquimod. New astrocytomas of WHO grade 3 or 4 that were IDH1-mutant and ATRX-lost were found in the donors. This TCR came from a woman between 35 and 50 years old with glioma. Some clones in this sample may be carry-over from other donors' samples. The genes are TRBV7-9 and TRBJ1-1; D might be TRBD1 (5 bases). The sample here was PBMCs, taken from a glioma patient whose treatment included an IDH1 peptide vaccine. In DNA, the CDR3 is TGTGCCAGCAGCCCCGGGGGAGGCCCGAACACTGAAGCTTTCTTT. Translated: CASSPGGGPNTEAFF.